The 8 T cell receptor beta chains listed next were all sequenced from one sample in a study of neurological immune-mediated disorders. Stated time point: longitudinal time-point 3. TCRdb passed the 5' RACE reads through MiXCR, listing each CDR3 protein once. The repertoire holds approximately 45,000 distinct CDR3 sequences, about 14% seen once, with approximately 10% in the top ten. The sample consisted of PBMCs. The receptors shown here come from a young man in good health.

The gene calls are TRBV7-2 and TRBJ1-2; 7 bases fit TRBD1. CDR3 length: 15 residues. From germline, CDR1 is SGHTA and CDR2 FQGNSA. V was clipped by 4 bases and J by 4 bases; unmatched bases: 9. This CDR3 reads CASSSGTGAGYGYTF. As DNA, the CDR3 is TGTGCCAGCAGCTCAGGCACAGGGGCTGGCTATGGCTACACCTTC.

For this clonotype: An end of the junction does not agree with germline; a read error may underlie this. The V gene is TRBV10-3, the J gene TRBJ1-1; D not certain. The germline gives CDR1 ENHRY, CDR2 SYGVKD. The CDR3 is made up of 14 amino acids. CDR3 DNA sequence: TGTGCCATAAGTGAGTCTAGGAGTCACACTGAAGCTTTCTTT. It codes for CAISESRSHTEAFF.

This clonotype was seen many times. The rearrangement links TRBV3-1 to TRBJ2-2; 8 positions agree with TRBD2. The J segment lost 7 bases and the V segment lost 3 bases, leaving 10 bases of the junction unmatched. This CDR3 comprises 16 residues. CDR1 is LGHDT and CDR2 is YNNKEL in the germline V gene (reference sequence). CDR3 sequence (DNA): TGTGCCAGCAGCCAGAGGGGTAGCGGGACTTTCGGGGAGCTGTTTTTT. It translates to CASSQRGSGTFGELFF.

Only a few counts were recorded for this clonotype. One base away lies a much larger clone, so this may be a sequencing read error. J is TRBJ2-3 and V is TRBV9; D ambiguous. Germline CDR1 and CDR2: SGDLS and YYNGEE. CDR3 length equals 14 residues. CDR3 sequence: CANSVSPSTDTQYF. The CDR3 nucleotides read TGTGCCAACAGCGTTAGTCCTAGCACAGATACGCAGTATTTT.

Many counts were recorded for this clonotype. The chain has TRBV5-1 and TRBJ2-5; the match to TRBD1 covers 7 bases. The CDR3 has 13 residues. Germline V gene lookup returns CDR1 SGHRS and CDR2 YFSETQ. Losses at the gene ends were 2 bases for V and 3 bases for J; bases not matched to a gene: 1. This CDR3 reads CASSFQGEETQYF. In nucleotides, the CDR3 is TGCGCCAGCAGCTTCCAGGGGGAAGAGACCCAGTACTTC.

This clonotype was counted ten times or more. The chain recombines TRBV28 with TRBJ1-2; 8 nucleotides align to TRBD1. CDR1 and CDR2 from the germline V gene are MDHEN and SYDVKM. The CDR3 is made up of 14 amino acids. The ends lost 2 bases at V and 4 bases at J; junction bases unmatched: 3. The CDR3 DNA reads TGTGCCAGCAGTTTAGCAGGGGGCGTCTATGGCTACACCTTC. Translation: CASSLAGGVYGYTF.

The table lists this clonotype with many counts. The chain has TRBV28 and TRBJ1-5; D remains ambiguous. The CDR3 is made up of 13 amino acids. CDR1 is MDHEN, CDR2 SYDVKM, per germline. Trimming took off 3 bases at V and 6 bases at J, with 9 bases between the two ends. As DNA, the CDR3 is TGTGCCAGCAGTTTTCAGTTATTTCAGCCCCAGCATTTT. It is translated as CASSFQLFQPQHF. Using reference TRBV28 and TRBJ1-5 for the parts outside the CDR3, the full variable domain is DVKVTQSSRYLVKRTGEKVFLECVQDMDHENMFWYRQDPGLGLRLIYFSYDVKMKEKGDIPEGYSVSREKKERFSLILESASTNQTSMYLCASSFQLFQPQHFGDGTRLSIL.

The chain combines TRBV19 with TRBJ1-5, with D hard to call. CDR1 and CDR2 (germline): LNHDA, SQIVND (reference sequence). This CDR3 comprises 15 residues. Between the trimmed V and J ends, which lost 10 bases and 5 bases, there was a span of 21 bases. Written as DNA, the CDR3 is TGTGCCACCTCAGAGGCGGGGAGGGTTGATCAGCCCCAGCATTTT. The encoded protein is CATSEAGRVDQPQHF.